This TCR beta chain derives from a study of blood T cell repertoires in COVID-19. The CDR3 is 16 amino acids. The ends lost 1 base at V and 2 bases at J; junction bases unmatched: 8. The germline V gene encodes CDR1 SGHRS and CDR2 YFSETQ. Generated by immunoSEQ multiplex PCR, the TCRdb table keeps only in-frame clones and is missing some. The sample shows tens of thousands of clones, more than 70% of them seen only once. The chain links TRBV5-1 to TRBJ2-5; 7 bases are a match to TRBD2. The TCR comes from a human donor in a cohort sampled during active COVID-19. The sequencing sample was made of peripheral blood. CDR3 protein: CASSLSGGAGQETQYF. The CDR3 bases are TGCGCCAGCAGCTTGAGTGGCGGAGCGGGACAAGAGACCCAGTACTTC.